This entry is about one T cell receptor beta chain. Its matching antigen is unknown. The source of the sample is a study of cytomegalovirus exposure and HLA in healthy donors. Study outcomes and limitations: Usually a TCR sequence was rare, but some public TCRs were found in many donors.

The V gene's germline CDR1 is WNHNN and CDR2 SYGVQD (reference sequence). This CDR3 contains 15 residues. J gave up 6 bases and V 4 bases, and 11 bases lay outside the gene matches. The PCR made use of 60 Vbeta and 13 Jbeta primers. Profiled with immunoSEQ multiplex PCR; TCRdb holds only in-frame clones, not every one. Counted here are under 100,000 clones, less than 65% occurring once; the ten biggest clones make up 4.5% to 7%. The chain links TRBV10-1 to TRBJ1-1; TRBD1 matches 7 bases. Sequencing was carried out using PBMCs. The sequence was collected from a woman in her twenties or thirties in good health and CMV-seropositive. CDR3 sequence (DNA): TGCGCCAGCAGTGTAGGACAGGACACGGGCGCTGAAGCTTTCTTT. Its translation: CASSVGQDTGAEAFF.